This TCR beta chain was sequenced in a study of vaccination effects on CD4 cells after COVID-19. Antigen-specific CD4+ T cells were first expanded with viral peptide pools by the ViraFEST assay and only then sequenced. Following a roughly 11-day culture, CD4+ T cells were purified. All participants had two doses of either the BNT162b2 or mRNA-1273 vaccine. All vaccine recipients tested negative for nucleocapsid antibodies and had never contracted SARS-CoV-2 infection. Half-medium replacement with IL-2 medium occurred on days 3 and 7. This CDR3 region has 17 residues. Germline lookup yields CDR1 SGHTS and CDR2 YDEGEE. V was clipped by 2 bases and J by 8 bases; unmatched bases: 12. This clone was recorded once. Its specificity is not known. This table comes from immunoSEQ multiplex PCR, and its TCRdb copy is limited to in-frame clones, with some not included. Among tens of thousands of clones, 74% were seen once, and the ten largest hold roughly 1.6%.

Overall study findings and caveats: At late timepoints after vaccination, vaccine- and infection-induced clones shrank markedly.

This receptor was obtained from a human donor who received a COVID-19 vaccine. The chain has TRBV5-8 and TRBJ1-6; 8 positions agree with TRBD1. Sequenced material: CD4+ T cells from PBMCs cultured with HCoV-229E spike peptides, taken after COVID-19 vaccination. CDR3 nucleotide sequence: TGTGCCAGCAGCTTAAGACAGGGGATAATCGTTGATTCACCCCTCCACTTT. This codes for CASSLRQGIIVDSPLHF.